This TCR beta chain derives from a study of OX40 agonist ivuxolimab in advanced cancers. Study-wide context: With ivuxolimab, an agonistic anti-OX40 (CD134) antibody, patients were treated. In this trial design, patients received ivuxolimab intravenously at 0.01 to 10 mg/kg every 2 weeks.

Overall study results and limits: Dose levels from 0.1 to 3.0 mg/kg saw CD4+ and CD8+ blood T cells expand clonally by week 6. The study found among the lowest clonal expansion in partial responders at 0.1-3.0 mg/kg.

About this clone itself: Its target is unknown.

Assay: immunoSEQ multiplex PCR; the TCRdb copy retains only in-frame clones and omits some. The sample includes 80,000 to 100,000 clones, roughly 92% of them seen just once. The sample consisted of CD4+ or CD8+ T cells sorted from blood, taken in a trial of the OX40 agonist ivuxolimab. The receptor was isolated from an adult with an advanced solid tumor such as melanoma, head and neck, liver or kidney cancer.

This CDR3 reads CASSLGRATQETQYF. CDR3 in DNA: TGTGCCAGCAGCTTAGGCCGGGCTACACAAGAGACCCAGTACTTC. The chain carries TRBV11-2 and TRBJ2-5, with D uncertain. The germline CDR1 and CDR2 sequences are SGHAT and FQNNGV. Trimming removed 1 base from V and 2 bases from J, with 11 bases in between. The CDR3 has 15 amino acids.